These 25 T cell receptor beta chains were sequenced from one sample in a study of a mutant IDH1 vaccine in newly diagnosed glioma. The antigens of these receptors remain unknown. Time point meaning: week 23, last vaccination. Every single dose of the vaccine, 300 ug of mutant IDH1 20-mer peptide, came with topical imiquimod. Some clones are missing from TCRdb's copy, which holds only in-frame ones; the method was immunoSEQ multiplex PCR. The sample has about 33,000 clones, 88% seen once. The sequencing used PBMCs, collected from a glioma patient whose treatment included an IDH1 peptide vaccine. The receptors stem from a man aged 40-49 years with glioma.

The genes are TRBV4-1 and TRBJ2-2, with D hard to call. This CDR3 is 12 amino acids long. Per the germline V gene, CDR1 is MGHRA and CDR2 is YSYEKL. The V end lost 4 bases, the J end lost 7 bases, and 7 bases lay between the germline ends. This CDR3 reads CASSRSVGELFF. DNA of the CDR3: TGCGCCAGCAGCCGGAGTGTCGGGGAGCTGTTTTTT.

The chain has TRBV6-5 and TRBJ2-7, with D perhaps being TRBD1 or TRBD2 (6 bases each). The CDR3 is made up of 16 amino acids. CDR1 MNHEY and CDR2 SVGAGI come from the germline V gene. Trimming left V 0 bases short and J 3 bases short, with 15 bases between. The CDR3 DNA reads as TGTGCCAGCAGTTACTCTACGGGGGCTCGATTCTACGAGCAGTACTTC. Translating gives CASSYSTGARFYEQYF.

J is TRBJ1-2 and V is TRBV7-9; perhaps TRBD1 as D (5 bases). The CDR3 length is 13 residues. The germline gives CDR1 SEHNR, CDR2 FQNEAQ (reference sequence). Trimming stripped 3 bases from V and 8 bases from J, with 13 bases between. CDR3 DNA: TGTGCCAGCAGCTTTCAGCAGGGTTGGGGCTACACCTTC. As protein: CASSFQQGWGYTF. The complete variable domain, with remaining parts taken from reference TRBV7-9 and TRBJ1-2, reads DTGVSQNPRHKITKRGQNVTFRCDPISEHNRLYWYRQTLGQGPEFLTYFQNEAQLEKSRLLSDRFSAERPKGSFSTLEIQRTEQGDSAMYLCASSFQQGWGYTFGSGTRLTVV.

This clone was recorded only once. This rearrangement joins TRBV5-1 to TRBJ2-2; D is unresolved. Looked up from germline, CDR1 is SGHRS and CDR2 is YFSETQ. Between the trimmed V and J ends, which lost 1 base and 0 bases, there was a span of 10 bases. CDR3 size: 16 residues. DNA of the CDR3: TGCGCCAGCAGCTTGCAATTGGGCGCGAACACCGGGGAGCTGTTTTTT. It translates to CASSLQLGANTGELFF.

This rearrangement joins TRBV5-1 to TRBJ2-7; maybe TRBD1 (6 bases). The CDR3 covers 14 residues. V lost 0 bases and J 3 bases, leaving 10 bases between the germline ends. Germline V gives CDR1 SGHRS, CDR2 YFSETQ. The CDR3 loop is CASSLDRAGYEQYV. The CDR3, as DNA: TGCGCCAGCAGCTTGGACAGGGCGGGCTACGAGCAGTACGTC.

The chain combines TRBV4-3 with TRBJ1-3; maybe TRBD1 (5 bases). Germline V lookup: CDR1 LGHNA, CDR2 YSLEER. This CDR3 has 13 residues. V lost 1 base, J lost 5 bases, and 6 bases lay in between. This CDR3 is CASSQAGRNTIYF. In DNA form, the CDR3 reads TGCGCCAGCAGCCAAGCGGGGCGAAACACCATATATTTT.

The gene calls are TRBV7-7 and TRBJ2-5, with 9 bases aligning to TRBD1. The trim removed 5 bases at V and 4 bases at J, leaving 8 bases unmatched. Germline CDR1 is SSHAT and CDR2 is FNYEAQ (reference sequence). The CDR3 is 15 residues long. CDR3: CASSTPGQGLETQYF. CDR3 DNA: TGTGCCAGCAGCACACCGGGACAGGGCTTAGAGACCCAGTACTTC.

This clone was recorded once. The V and J genes are TRBV5-1 and TRBJ2-3, with D perhaps matching TRBD2 (6 bases). Germline values: CDR1 SGHRS, CDR2 YFSETQ. This CDR3 has 15 amino acids. V lost 0 bases and J lost 3, with 11 bases in between. The CDR3 DNA follows: TGCGCCAGCAGCTTGGCCGGGGGTGGGACAGATACGCAGTATTTT. Protein sequence: CASSLAGGGTDTQYF.

The gene calls are TRBV5-8 and TRBJ2-1; D tentatively reads TRBD1 or TRBD2 (5 bases each). This CDR3 region has 17 residues. V shed 5 bases and J shed 9 bases, with 27 bases lying between them. Per the germline V gene, CDR1 is SGHTS and CDR2 is YDEGEE. The CDR3 DNA follows: TGTGCCAGCAGTTACGCCGGGAACGCTAAAGGGGTAGGTGAGCAGTTCTTC. Protein product: CASSYAGNAKGVGEQFF.

This chain links TRBV21-1 with TRBJ2-2; the table's D gene call, TRBD2, was not cross checked with the DNA. TRBV21-1 corresponds to a pseudogene. The CDR3 spans 16 residues. The CDR3: CASSKYGEGVTGELFF. For the CDR3, the DNA is TGTGCCAGCAGCAAATATGGGGAGGGGGTTACCGGGGAGCTGTTTTTT.

The chain recombines TRBV6-1 with TRBJ2-7, with 10 bases that match TRBD2. With 5 bases clipped from V and 1 base from J, the junction kept 5 bases outside the gene matches. The V gene's germline CDR1 is MNHNS and CDR2 SASEGT. This CDR3 has 15 residues. CDR3 loop: CASSLGLASSYEQYF. CDR3 sequence (DNA): TGTGCCAGCAGTTTGGGACTAGCGTCATCCTACGAGCAGTACTTC.

The chain joins TRBV6-1 to TRBJ1-1; TRBD1 is a possible D gene (6 bases). Germline loops: CDR1 MNHNS, CDR2 SASEGT. This CDR3 has 14 amino acids. The V end was cut by 7 bases, the J end by 0 bases, with 12 bases between. The CDR3 DNA follows: TGTGCCAGCATAAGTAGGGGGATGAACACTGAAGCTTTCTTT. Translating gives CASISRGMNTEAFF.

This chain joins TRBV7-2 and TRBJ1-1, with 7 bases identical to TRBD1. Germline V gives CDR1 SGHTA, CDR2 FQGNSA. The CDR3 has 15 residues. After removal of 1 base from V and 6 bases from J, the junction contained 8 bases not matched to a gene. The CDR3 here is CASSLGTGWGPEAFF. The CDR3 nucleotides read TGTGCCAGCAGCTTAGGGACAGGATGGGGCCCTGAAGCTTTCTTT.

This chain joins TRBV1 and TRBJ1-2. TRBV1 is designated a pseudogene. CDR3 length equals 16 residues. The CDR3: CTSSQGRLYGGYGYTF. Here the CDR3 DNA reads TGCACCAGCAGCCAAGGTAGACTCTACGGGGGCTATGGCTACACCTTC.

The chain links TRBV6-5 to TRBJ2-5; TRBD1 agrees at 7 bases. CDR3 length: 16 amino acids. Germline V gene data show CDR1 as MNHEY and CDR2 as SVGAGI. J was trimmed by 2 bases and V by 0 bases; bases with no gene match: 6. As DNA, the CDR3 is TGTGCCAGCAGTTACTCGAGAAGACAGGGACAAGAGACCCAGTACTTC. It is translated as CASSYSRRQGQETQYF.

This chain links TRBV27 with TRBJ1-5; D gene ambiguous. The CDR3 length is 11 residues. Germline V gene lookup returns CDR1 MNHEY and CDR2 SMNVEV (reference sequence). Trimming removed 8 bases at V and 3 bases at J, with 5 bases between. CDR3 sequence: CASGYNQPQHF. CDR3 coding DNA: TGTGCCAGCGGTTACAATCAGCCCCAGCATTTT.

The chain combines TRBV19 with TRBJ1-2; the D gene is possibly TRBD1 (6 bases). Germline V CDR1 and CDR2: LNHDA, SQIVND (reference sequence). This CDR3 comprises 13 residues. The V end lost 3 bases, the J end lost 5 bases, and 10 bases lay between the germline ends. CDR3 coding DNA: TGTGCCAGTAGTATTTCTACAGGGTATGGCTACACCTTC. As protein: CASSISTGYGYTF.

This rearrangement joins TRBV5-6 to TRBJ2-7; a weak D match, TRBD1 (5 bases). V was shortened by 4 bases and J by 4 bases, with 9 bases between the two germline ends. Germline assignment: CDR1 SGHDT and CDR2 YYEEEE. This CDR3 has 12 residues. CDR3 sequence reads: CASSRRQYEQYV. DNA of the CDR3: TGTGCCAGCAGCCGTCGACAGTACGAGCAGTACGTC.

V is TRBV7-9 and J is TRBJ2-7; D unresolved. The CDR3 is made up of 11 amino acids. Germline-derived CDR1 and CDR2 are SEHNR and FQNEAQ (reference sequence). Trimming pared 1 base from V and 4 bases from J, leaving 2 bases between. CDR3 in DNA: TGTGCCAGCAGCTTAGAGTACGAGCAGTACTTC. Its translation is CASSLEYEQYF.

The CDR3 DNA follows: TGTGCCTGGAGGAGGGGGGTTTCCATGAACACTGAAGCTTTCTTT. It encodes CAWRRGVSMNTEAFF. The chain uses TRBV30 and TRBJ1-1; the D gene is possibly TRBD1 (6 bases). The CDR3 has 15 amino acids. V was cut by 3 bases and J by 0 bases, with 14 bases left in between. Per the germline V gene, CDR1 is GTSNPN and CDR2 is SVGIG (reference sequence).

The rearrangement links TRBV5-5 to TRBJ1-4; the match to TRBD1 covers 8 bases. The V gene end was trimmed by 4 bases and the J gene end by 4 bases; junction bases not matched to a gene: 9. Germline loops: CDR1 SGHKS, CDR2 YYEKEE (reference sequence). The CDR3 is made up of 16 amino acids. The DNA for the CDR3 is TGTGCCAGCAGCCGTCGCAGGGGGCCTGGTAATGAAAAACTGTTTTTT. Its translation: CASSRRRGPGNEKLFF.

V usage is TRBV5-1 and J usage is TRBJ1-2; tentative D call: TRBD1 (5 bases). Trimming took 4 bases from V and 1 from J, leaving 17 bases between them. CDR3 length: 16 residues. From germline, CDR1 is SGHRS and CDR2 YFSETQ. This chain's CDR3 is CASSKRDGRLNYGYTF. For the CDR3, the DNA is TGCGCCAGCAGCAAAAGGGACGGGCGGCTTAACTATGGCTACACCTTC.

The chain uses TRBV7-3 and TRBJ2-1, with D perhaps matching TRBD2 (6 bases). CDR1 is SGHTA and CDR2 is FQGTGA in the germline V gene. Trimming took off 0 bases at V and 7 bases at J, with 13 bases between the two ends. There are 15 residues in the CDR3. The CDR3: CASSLTAGMDNEQFF. Written as DNA, the CDR3 is TGTGCCAGCAGCTTAACGGCGGGAATGGATAATGAGCAGTTCTTC.

V usage is TRBV19 and J usage is TRBJ2-2; 14 bases agree with TRBD2. The germline V gene encodes CDR1 LNHDA and CDR2 SQIVND (reference sequence). The CDR3 sequence is 17 residues long. The ends lost 6 bases at V and 6 bases at J; junction bases unmatched: 9. CDR3 DNA: TGTGCCAGTAGGGGACTAGCGGGAGAAGGAATGGCCGGGGAGCTGTTTTTT. Translation: CASRGLAGEGMAGELFF. Full variable domain (rest looked up from reference TRBV19 and TRBJ2-2): DGGITQSPKYLFRKEGQNVTLSCEQNLNHDAMYWYRQDPGQGLRLIYYSQIVNDFQKGDIAEGYSVSREKKESFPLTVTSAQKNPTAFYLCASRGLAGEGMAGELFFGEGSRLTVL.

V gene TRBV19 combines with J gene TRBJ2-4; D may be TRBD1 (5 bases). The CDR3 totals 13 residues. The germline V gene has CDR1 LNHDA and CDR2 SQIVND (reference sequence). Trimming pared 11 bases from V and 8 bases from J, leaving 19 bases between. The CDR3 region has the DNA TGTGCCTCAAGGCAGGGTTCCCGAGACATTCAGTACTTC. Protein sequence: CASRQGSRDIQYF.